This entry features one TCR beta chain sequence. Its antigen remains unknown. The CDR3 extends over 16 amino acids. Looked up from germline, CDR1 is SGHTA and CDR2 is FQGNSA. Trimming shortened V by 0 bases and J by 0 bases, and 10 bases separated the two germline ends. This sample is drawn from a study of T cell repertoires in cytomegalovirus infection. TCRdb passed the reads through MiXCR, listing each CDR3 protein once. The sample has about a million distinct CDR3 sequences, around 29% seen once. This TCR came from a human donor in good health (CMV status not recorded). Some clones in this sample may be carry-over from other donors' samples. The rearrangement joins TRBV7-2 to TRBJ2-3, with D maybe TRBD1 (5 bases). Sequences were derived from cultured CD8+ T cells from PBMCs, sampled from culture after CMV antigen stimulation. In DNA, the CDR3 is TGTGCCAGCAGCTTAGCTTTCGACAGTAGCACAGATACGCAGTATTTT. Encoded protein: CASSLAFDSSTDTQYF.